This TCR beta chain emerged from a study of immune evolution from preneoplasia to lung adenocarcinoma. Concerning this clone itself: What it recognizes is unknown.

Study-level results: Top clone frequencies peaked in normal lung, apparently declining through invasive adenocarcinoma. Later-stage lesions appeared to have more T cells, more diversity, less clonality.

Clones were sequenced by immunoSEQ multiplex PCR, and TCRdb holds only the in-frame ones, with some missing. This table has around 8,200 clones, more than 75% appearing once. Between about 2014 and 2018, patients underwent resection in Japan or China. Each case's diagnosis was confirmed by two pathologists on H&E. Per germline, CDR1 MNHEY and CDR2 SVGAGI. CDR3 length equals 12 residues. Trimming shortened V by 0 bases and J by 10 bases, and 9 bases separated the two germline ends. The chain joins TRBV6-5 to TRBJ1-2, with unresolved D. Source material: FFPE adjacent normal lung tissue. The TCR was taken from a person between 55 and 80 years old with lung adenocarcinoma. The CDR3 sequence is CASSYSGIFYTF. CDR3 bases: TGTGCCAGCAGTTACTCAGGAATCTTCTACACCTTC.